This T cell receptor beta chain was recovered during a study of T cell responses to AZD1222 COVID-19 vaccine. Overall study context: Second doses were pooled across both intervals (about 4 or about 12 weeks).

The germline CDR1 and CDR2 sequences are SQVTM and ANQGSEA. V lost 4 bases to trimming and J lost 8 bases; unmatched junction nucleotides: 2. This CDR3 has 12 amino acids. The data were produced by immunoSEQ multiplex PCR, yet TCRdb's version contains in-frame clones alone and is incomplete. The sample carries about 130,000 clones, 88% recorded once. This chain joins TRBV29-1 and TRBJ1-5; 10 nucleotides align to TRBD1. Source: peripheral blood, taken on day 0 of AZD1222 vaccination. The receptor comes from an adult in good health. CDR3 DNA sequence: TGCAGCGTTGGGACAGGGGGAGAGCCCCAGCATTTT. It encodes CSVGTGGEPQHF.